The 28 T cell receptor beta chains below come from one sample, sequenced in a study of CD8+CD57+ T cells in acquired aplastic anemia (dated by TCRdb to 2016 to 2018). The sequencer was an Illumina HiSeq 2000. Profiling of TCR beta VDJ combinations and CDR3 sequences used genomic DNA as the template. TCRdb handled the public reads itself, with Q25 trimming in fastp and clone calling in MiXCR, and kept productive beta chains. Every CDR3 protein is listed once, alongside the most common genes and DNA of its rows. This sample is represented by under 200,000 distinct CDR3 sequences; about three fifths of them were singletons. Approximately 44% of the sample rests with the top ten. Sequencing input: sorted CD4+, CD8+, or CD8+CD57+ T cells (not recorded which) from PBMCs. The receptors derive from a human donor with severe aplastic anemia or a healthy control (not recorded which).

A remark on this clonotype: At one boundary the junction diverges from the germline segment, which might be a read error. The chain combines TRBV19 with TRBJ2-7; TRBD1 might be the D (5 bases). The CDR3 loop spans 14 amino acids. The V gene's germline CDR1 is LNHDA and CDR2 SQIVND (reference sequence). In DNA, the CDR3 is TGTGCCGGTAGCCAGACAGTTGACTCCTACGAGCAGTACTTC. Protein: CAGSQTVDSYEQYF.

This clonotype occurred a few times. The chain has TRBV7-2 and TRBJ2-7; the D gene is possibly TRBD1 (5 bases). The CDR3 length is 14 residues. Germline V gene data show CDR1 as SGHTA and CDR2 as FQGNSA. Trimming removed 1 base at V and 2 bases at J, with 9 bases between. The DNA of the CDR3 is TGTGCCAGCAGCTTAGGGGGCCAGGCCTACGAGCAGTACTTC. Translation gives CASSLGGQAYEQYF.

The V call is TRBV6-1, the J call TRBJ1-5; TRBD1 aligns across 8 bases. This CDR3 has 20 residues. V lost 3 bases and J lost 1; bases outside the gene matches: 17. Germline lookup yields CDR1 MNHNS and CDR2 SASEGT. As DNA, the CDR3 is TGTGCCAGCAGTGAGGCCCGGACAGGGATAAGTTGGATAAGCAATCAGCCCCAGCATTTT. It translates to CASSEARTGISWISNQPQHF.

The rearrangement uses TRBV20-1 and TRBJ2-1, with D perhaps TRBD2 (6 bases). The CDR3 consists of 17 residues. Germline V lookup: CDR1 DFQATT, CDR2 SNEGSKA (reference sequence). V lost 6 bases to trimming and J lost 0 bases, with 21 bases between them. The CDR3 DNA follows: TGCAGTGCGCCCGACTTCAGGACTATTAGCTCCTACAATGAGCAGTTCTTC. The encoded protein is CSAPDFRTISSYNEQFF.

Many counts were recorded for this clonotype. The V and J genes are TRBV7-9 and TRBJ1-2, with D unclear. The V gene lost 0 bases and the J gene lost 8 bases, with 13 bases spanning the gap. The CDR3 spans 14 residues. Germline CDR1 and CDR2: SEHNR and FQNEAQ (reference sequence). This chain's CDR3 is CASSLASPEGGYTF. CDR3 DNA sequence: TGTGCCAGCAGCTTAGCTAGTCCCGAGGGCGGCTACACCTTC. The variable domain in full, with the rest retrieved from reference TRBV7-9 and TRBJ1-2, is DTGVSQNPRHKITKRGQNVTFRCDPISEHNRLYWYRQTLGQGPEFLTYFQNEAQLEKSRLLSDRFSAERPKGSFSTLEIQRTEQGDSAMYLCASSLASPEGGYTFGSGTRLTVV.

This clonotype was seen a handful of times. This chain links TRBV12-3 or TRBV12-4 with TRBJ2-5; TRBD2 matches 8 bases. This CDR3 contains 16 residues. Germline trimming cut 4 bases from V and 5 bases from J; bases unmatched to any gene: 12. CDR3 nucleotides: TGTGCCAGCAGTTCGACGGCGGGGGGACCACGTGAGACCCAGTACTTC. This encodes CASSSTAGGPRETQYF.

The chain links TRBV2 to TRBJ1-6; the match to TRBD1 covers 9 bases. The CDR3 has 14 residues. CDR1 SNHLY and CDR2 FYNNEI come from the germline V gene. V was clipped by 7 bases and J by 3 bases; unmatched bases: 1. The CDR3 reads CASKTGGYNSPLHF. CDR3 DNA: TGTGCCAGCAAGACAGGGGGCTATAATTCACCCCTCCACTTT.

This chain connects TRBV7-3 to TRBJ1-2, with D maybe TRBD1 (5 bases). Germline-derived CDR1 and CDR2 are SGHTA and FQGTGA. The CDR3 is 13 amino acids. V shed 5 bases and J shed 6 bases, with 13 bases lying between them. CDR3 DNA: TGTGCCAGCAGCCCCGGGGGTAATCATGGCTACACCTTC. This codes for CASSPGGNHGYTF.

The V and J genes are TRBV30 and TRBJ2-7; D is unclear. Germline CDR1 and CDR2: GTSNPN and SVGIG (reference sequence). Trimming removed 3 bases at V and 3 bases at J, with 9 bases between. The length of the CDR3 is 12 residues. The CDR3 spells CAWSRQNYEQYF. Here the CDR3 DNA reads TGTGCCTGGAGCCGTCAGAACTACGAGCAGTACTTC. Full variable domain (remainder filled in from reference TRBV30 and TRBJ2-7): SQTIHQWPATLVQPVGSPLSLECTVEGTSNPNLYWYRQAAGRGLQLLFYSVGIGQISSEVPQNLSASRPQDRQFILSSKKLLLSDSGFYLCAWSRQNYEQYFGPGTRLTVT.

This clonotype showed up just a few times. No conserved phenylalanine or tryptophan is present at the end of the CDR3, so a read error is the likely explanation. This chain joins TRBV6-5 and TRBJ1-1; no definite D call. CDR1 MNHEY and CDR2 SVGAGI come from the germline V gene. Trimming pared 0 bases from V and 5 bases from J, leaving 10 bases between. The CDR3 is made up of 14 amino acids. Here the CDR3 DNA reads TGTGCCAGCAGTTACTCGATAGAGGGTACTGAAGCTTTCCTT. It codes for CASSYSIEGTEAFL.

Comments on this clonotype: One end of the junction is discordant with germline, which a read error may explain. The chain is built from TRBV11-2 and TRBJ1-2; D gene ambiguous. This CDR3 has 12 residues. Germline CDR1 is SGHAT and CDR2 is FQNNGV. The CDR3 reads CASSLTGNGHTF. CDR3 nucleotide sequence: TGTGCCAGCAGTTTGACGGGGAATGGCCACACCTTC.

V gene TRBV9 combines with J gene TRBJ1-2; TRBD1 matches at 7 bases. This CDR3 has 14 amino acids. Germline CDR1 SGDLS, CDR2 YYNGEE. The J segment lost 2 bases and the V segment lost 0 bases, leaving 1 base of the junction unmatched. CDR3 nucleotide sequence: TGTGCCAGCAGCGTAGACAGGGGAAACTATGGCTACACCTTC. It translates to CASSVDRGNYGYTF.

This clonotype occurred many times. The chain recombines TRBV7-6 with TRBJ2-5, with 8 bases lining up with TRBD2. The CDR3 is 16 amino acids. V dropped 1 base and J dropped 4; count of bases not matched to a gene: 8. CDR1 is SGHVS and CDR2 is FNYEAQ in the germline V gene. The CDR3 DNA sequence: TGTGCCAGCAGCTTAGATAGCAGCGGGGGATCAGAGACCCAGTACTTC. This sequence encodes CASSLDSSGGSETQYF. The whole variable domain, filled in from reference TRBV7-6 and TRBJ2-5, reads GAGVSQSPRYKVTKRGQDVALRCDPISGHVSLYWYRQALGQGPEFLTYFNYEAQQDKSGLPNDRFSAERPEGSISTLTIQRTEQRDSAMYRCASSLDSSGGSETQYFGPGTRLLVL.

The V gene is TRBV7-9, the J gene TRBJ1-4; possibly TRBD1 for D (5 bases). Looked up from germline, CDR1 is SEHNR and CDR2 is FQNEAQ (reference sequence). With 6 bases removed from V and 5 bases from J, the gap between germline ends came to 13 bases. The CDR3 loop spans 14 amino acids. The DNA for the CDR3 is TGTGCCAGCAGAACGGGACTGGAAAATGAAAAACTGTTTTTT. This gives the protein CASRTGLENEKLFF.

A single count supports this clonotype. The rearrangement uses TRBV20-1 and TRBJ2-2, with 7 bases aligning to TRBD1. The trim removed 4 bases at V and 4 bases at J, leaving 6 bases unmatched. Germline V gene lookup returns CDR1 DFQATT and CDR2 SNEGSKA (reference sequence). The CDR3 spans 14 residues. CDR3 region: CSAKRRQGTGELFF. The CDR3 DNA reads TGCAGTGCTAAAAGAAGACAGGGCACCGGGGAGCTGTTTTTT.

About this clonotype: A clone one base away is much larger, so this may be a read error. The CDR3 here is CASSAGGETQYF. The DNA for the CDR3 is TGTGCCAGCAGTGCAGGGGGAGAGACCCAGTACTTC. The J gene is TRBJ2-5, the V gene TRBV12-3 or TRBV12-4, with TRBD1 matching over 7 bases. With V trimmed by 5 bases and J by 4 bases, 1 base remained unmatched. This CDR3 is built from 12 residues.

Note on this clonotype: The CDR3 ends on some other residue instead of the conserved phenylalanine or tryptophan, so this is likely a read error. No DNA is shown, since the ends of the CDR3 on it are uncertain; the CDR3 is the one TCRdb lists. The genes are TRBV15 and TRBJ1-5. Germline V gives CDR1 LNHNV, CDR2 YYDKDF (reference sequence). The length of the CDR3 is 14 amino acids, counting both ends. Here the CDR3 reads CATSRSVTDPRSLV.

CDR3 region: CASSVGVDRAGHGYTF. The DNA of the CDR3 is TGCGCCAGCAGTGTGGGCGTTGACAGAGCGGGCCATGGCTACACCTTC. This rearrangement joins TRBV10-1 to TRBJ1-2, with a weak D call TRBD1 (5 bases). This CDR3 is 16 amino acids long. The V end was cut by 4 bases, the J end by 6 bases, with 21 bases between. Germline-derived CDR1 and CDR2 are WNHNN and SYGVQD (reference sequence).

In this sample, this clonotype turned up many times. The V and J genes are TRBV5-1 and TRBJ1-1, with 8 positions matching TRBD1. The CDR3 has 15 residues. With 4 bases clipped from V and 2 bases from J, the junction kept 7 bases outside the gene matches. The germline V gene encodes CDR1 SGHRS and CDR2 YFSETQ. The CDR3 DNA is TGCGCCAGCAGCCTGAGGACAGGGCGAAACACTGAAGCTTTCTTT. Amino acids: CASSLRTGRNTEAFF.

This clonotype was observed a few times. The chain links TRBV6-1 to TRBJ2-5; 8 nucleotides line up with TRBD1. This CDR3 has 15 residues. Unmatched junction bases numbered 8, after V lost 3 bases and J lost 5 bases. CDR1 MNHNS and CDR2 SASEGT come from the germline V gene. The CDR3 DNA reads as TGTGCCAGCAGTGACGGGGGACAGGTCGGGGAGACCCAGTACTTC. It encodes CASSDGGQVGETQYF.

With regard to this clonotype: At one end the junction does not follow the germline gene, possibly because of a read error. The rearrangement joins TRBV24-1 to TRBJ2-5, with TRBD2 matching 9 bases. CDR1 is KGHDR and CDR2 is SFDVKD in the germline V gene. This CDR3 region has 15 residues. CDR3 loop: CATSVAGGPVQTQCF. As DNA, the CDR3 is TGTGCCACCAGTGTGGCGGGGGGGCCTGTACAGACCCAGTGCTTC.

The rearrangement joins TRBV29-1 to TRBJ2-5; D uncertain. The CDR3 is 12 residues long. Germline CDR1 SQVTM, CDR2 ANQGSEA. Trimming took 4 bases from V and 7 from J, leaving 13 bases between them. The CDR3 bases are TGCAGCGTTGTAGCCCGGTATGGGACCCAGTACTTC. Amino acid sequence: CSVVARYGTQYF.

V and J are TRBV15 and TRBJ1-1; D remains ambiguous. Between the trimmed V and J ends, which lost 5 bases and 4 bases, there was a span of 17 bases. The germline V gene encodes CDR1 LNHNV and CDR2 YYDKDF (reference sequence). This CDR3 is built from 15 residues. DNA for the CDR3: TGTGCCACCAGCGACCCGACGAGGGTTGGCACTGAAGCTTTCTTT. Its protein product is CATSDPTRVGTEAFF. Based on the CDR3 plus reference TRBV15 and TRBJ1-1, the full variable domain is DAMVIQNPRYQVTQFGKPVTLSCSQTLNHNVMYWYQQKSSQAPKLLFHYYDKDFNNEADTPDNFQSRRPNTSFCFLDIRSPGLGDTAMYLCATSDPTRVGTEAFFGQGTRLTVV.

V and J are TRBV25-1 and TRBJ2-7; possibly TRBD1 for D (6 bases). V lost 6 bases and J 6 bases, leaving 12 bases between the germline ends. The germline V gene encodes CDR1 MGHDK and CDR2 SYGVNS. This CDR3 spans 12 amino acids. The CDR3 region has the DNA TGTGCCAGCAGGGAAACAGGGAGCGAGCAGTACTTC. It is translated as CASRETGSEQYF.

The genes are TRBV2 and TRBJ2-1; D is ambiguous. The J call may be wrong; the DNA end is better matched by TRBJ2-7. CDR3 length: 15 residues. Germline V gene lookup returns CDR1 SNHLY and CDR2 FYNNEI. CDR3 region: CASSEDSKWAYEQYF. CDR3 bases: TGTGCCAGCAGTGAAGACAGTAAGTGGGCCTACGAGCAGTACTTC.

In this sample, this clonotype turned up many times. This chain joins TRBV19 and TRBJ1-1; D unclear. Trimming removed 3 bases at V and 3 bases at J, with 8 bases between. Germline loops: CDR1 LNHDA, CDR2 SQIVND (reference sequence). The CDR3 sequence is 13 residues long. This CDR3 reads CASSISGYTEAFF. DNA for the CDR3: TGTGCCAGTAGTATTTCGGGGTACACTGAAGCTTTCTTT.

This rearrangement joins TRBV2 to TRBJ1-2; D unclear. With 1 base removed from V and 2 bases from J, the gap between germline ends came to 5 bases. CDR3 size: 13 residues. CDR1 SNHLY and CDR2 FYNNEI come from the germline V gene. The DNA for the CDR3 is TGTGCCAGCAGTGAAGGCCAGAACTATGGCTACACCTTC. Its protein product is CASSEGQNYGYTF.

The chain combines TRBV7-2 with TRBJ1-5, with D possibly matching TRBD1 (5 bases). This CDR3 is built from 13 residues. CDR1 is SGHTA, CDR2 FQGNSA, per germline. The V end lost 6 bases, the J end lost 14 bases, and 20 bases lay between the germline ends. The CDR3 region is CASSYTGTANEHF. CDR3 coding DNA: TGTGCCAGCAGTTACACCGGGACGGCCAATGAGCATTTT.